Presented here are 2 T cell receptor beta chains from one specimen sequenced in a study of T-cell reconstitution after alpha-beta-depleted transplantation in children. Unique molecular identifiers tagged the TCRbeta library. In TCRdb, the PCR reads were re-called with MiXCR into one record per CDR3 protein. Among 200,000 to 250,000 distinct CDR3 sequences listed, roughly 25% were seen once. The source material was PBMCs, sampled before TCRalphabeta/CD19-depleted stem cell transplant. The source of these receptors is a girl aged 2 to 10 with Fanconi anemia, due to receive a stem cell transplant.

V gene TRBV7-3 combines with J gene TRBJ2-6; D not resolved. Trimming took off 3 bases at V and 0 bases at J, with 6 bases between the two ends. The germline V gene encodes CDR1 SGHTA and CDR2 FQGTGA. This CDR3 contains 15 residues. DNA for the CDR3: TGTGCCAGCAGCTTCCTGGGCTCTGGGGCCAACGTCCTGACTTTC. Translation gives CASSFLGSGANVLTF.

The V gene is TRBV28, the J gene TRBJ2-4; possible D gene TRBD1, 5 bases. CDR3 size: 15 residues. Trimming removed 6 bases at V and 4 bases at J, with 16 bases between. CDR1 and CDR2 from the germline V gene are MDHEN and SYDVKM. CDR3 sequence: CASRRHKGPKNIQYF. CDR3 sequence (DNA): TGTGCCAGCAGAAGACACAAGGGGCCAAAAAACATTCAGTACTTC.